This T cell receptor beta chain was documented in a study of CD8 T cells in Susac syndrome (dated by TCRdb to between 2018 and 2021). Broadly, across the study: Repertoire sequencing was used to test whether CD8+ T cell activation and differentiation in Susac syndrome was antigen driven. Clonality of the CD8+ T cell repertoire was compared between about a dozen healthy donors, roughly 14 Susac syndrome patients and fewer than 16 multiple sclerosis patients.

High-throughput TCR beta sequencing profiled peripheral blood CD8+ and CD4+ T cells from healthy donors, Susac syndrome patients and multiple sclerosis patients. Healthy donors were age- and sex-matched controls. Bulk CD8+ and CD4+ T cells were purified magnetically by negative isolation, whereas CD8+ TEMRA cells were enriched by FACS. Blood was drawn into EDTA tubes, processed within 24 hours, and PBMCs were isolated by density gradient centrifugation. PBMCs intended for TCR sequencing were frozen in liquid nitrogen and were later thawed in a 37 degrees C water bath. The sorted or isolated CD4+, CD8+ and CD8+ TEMRA cells had a purity of 90% or higher. Clipping removes 5 bases from V and 5 bases from J, with 2 as the unmatched junction base count. The CDR3 contains 12 residues, cysteine and phenylalanine counted. The retained sequence is limited to the CDR3, 36 bases, with the frame set at the first base. CDR1 MNHEY and CDR2 SMNVEV are derived from the germline V gene (reference sequence).

Study-level results and caveats: The number of individuals in the TCR sequencing and HLA analysis was acknowledged as relatively small.

RNA was extracted using the RNeasy kit, and roughly 0.45 to 1 microgram was reverse transcribed with random hexamers. TCR beta CDR3 regions were amplified with the immunoSEQ multiplex PCR assay covering 54 Vbeta and 13 Jbeta segments. PCR amplification bias was corrected by using a synthetic template baseline for primer optimization and computational correction. On the study's bioinformatics: Only productive sequences were kept, with reads annotated to V, D and J genes according to IMGT and analyzed in immunoSEQ Analyzer. Clonality was computed as one minus Shannon entropy normalized by log2 of the number of productive unique sequences. For each patient and control, public and private clones were evaluated within the 100 most prevalent clones. A clone was defined as Susac-specific if it was absent from the healthy and MS cohorts, from about 1,100 published viral clones and from other ImmuneACCESS disease sequences. The public reads were run again by TCRdb, first through fastp at Q25 and then through MiXCR, and only productive beta chains were kept. Each CDR3 protein gets just one entry, which takes the most common genes and DNA from the rows behind it. These V and J calls originate from TCRdb's pipeline instead of the authors' own analysis. The sample contains around 80,000 distinct CDR3 sequences, around 94% of them found a single time. The ten largest make up 0.26% of the sample.

Regarding this clonotype: Which antigen it targets is not known. No quality values exist for individual bases; no much larger clone is one base distant.

This receptor was obtained from a human donor in good health. Material: CD8+ T cells from PBMCs. The chain is encoded by TRBV27 joined to TRBJ2-7, with 8 bases matching TRBD1. The nucleotide sequence is TGTGCCAGCAGTACAGGGGGGAACGAGCAGTACTTC. It encodes CASSTGGNEQYF.